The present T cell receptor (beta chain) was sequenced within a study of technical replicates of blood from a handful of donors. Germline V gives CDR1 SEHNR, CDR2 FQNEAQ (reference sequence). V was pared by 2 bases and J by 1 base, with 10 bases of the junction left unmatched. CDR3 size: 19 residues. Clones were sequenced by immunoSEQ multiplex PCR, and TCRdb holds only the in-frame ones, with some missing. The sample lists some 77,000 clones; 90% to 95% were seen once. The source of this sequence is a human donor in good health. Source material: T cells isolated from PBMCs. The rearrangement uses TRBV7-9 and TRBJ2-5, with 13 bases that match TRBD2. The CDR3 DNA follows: TGTGCCAGCAGCTTATATAGGACTAGCGGGAGATATTCCCAAGAGACCCAGTACTTC. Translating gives CASSLYRTSGRYSQETQYF.